The present entry profiles one T cell receptor (beta chain) with its context. Its antigen remains unknown. The run of the v3.0 immunoSEQ assay was at survey level. Data came from immunoSEQ multiplex PCR; TCRdb stores just in-frame clones and leaves some out. The data contain more than 9,500 clones, 60% to 75% of them seen just once; the ten biggest clones take up roughly 14%. These data belong to a study of long-term antiretroviral therapy in people with HIV. Turning to the study itself: It was about a decade before the 2015 immediate-ART recommendation that the earliest samples were taken.

Study results and caveats: Versus controls, repertoires in people with HIV had narrower CDR3 length ranges. Post-ART, diversity grew, though it stayed under transplant donor control levels.

The CDR3 spans 13 residues. Germline loops: CDR1 SGHRS, CDR2 YFSETQ. Trimming stripped 0 bases from V and 8 bases from J, with 11 bases between. None of the participants with HIV were treated outside the United States. This specimen consisted of unsorted PBMCs, obtained 3.1 years before starting antiretroviral therapy. The chain joins TRBV5-1 to TRBJ1-2; a possible D gene is TRBD1 (6 bases). The clonotype was recovered from a man aged 40-55 years with HIV. Here the CDR3 reads CASSLAGAGGYTF. The CDR3 coding sequence is TGCGCCAGCAGCTTGGCAGGGGCGGGAGGCTACACCTTC.